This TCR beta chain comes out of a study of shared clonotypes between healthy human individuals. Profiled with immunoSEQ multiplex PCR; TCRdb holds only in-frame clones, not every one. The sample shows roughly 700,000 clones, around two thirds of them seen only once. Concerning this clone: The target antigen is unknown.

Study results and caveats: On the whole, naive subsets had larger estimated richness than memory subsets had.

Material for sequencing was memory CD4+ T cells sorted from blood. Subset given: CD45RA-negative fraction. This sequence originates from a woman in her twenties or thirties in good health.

The CDR3 region has the DNA TGTGCCAGCAGTTTGGCGGGGGAAAATGAAAAACTGTTTTTT. This encodes CASSLAGENEKLFF. The rearrangement links TRBV28 to TRBJ1-4, with D maybe TRBD1 (5 bases). Trimming removed 3 bases at V and 5 bases at J, with 10 bases between. This CDR3 spans 14 amino acids. Germline V gene lookup returns CDR1 MDHEN and CDR2 SYDVKM. Full variable domain (missing parts from reference TRBV28 and TRBJ1-4): DVKVTQSSRYLVKRTGEKVFLECVQDMDHENMFWYRQDPGLGLRLIYFSYDVKMKEKGDIPEGYSVSREKKERFSLILESASTNQTSMYLCASSLAGENEKLFFGSGTQLSVL.